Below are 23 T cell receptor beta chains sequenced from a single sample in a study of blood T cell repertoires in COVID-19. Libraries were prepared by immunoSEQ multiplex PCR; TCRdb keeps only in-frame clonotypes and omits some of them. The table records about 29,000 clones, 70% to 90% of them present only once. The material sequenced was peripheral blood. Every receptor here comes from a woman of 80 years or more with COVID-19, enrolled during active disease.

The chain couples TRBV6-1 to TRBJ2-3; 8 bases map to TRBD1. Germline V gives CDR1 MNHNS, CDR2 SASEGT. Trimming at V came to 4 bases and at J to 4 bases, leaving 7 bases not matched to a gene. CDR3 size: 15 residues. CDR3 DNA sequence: TGTGCCAGCAGTGCCCGACAGGGGTGGTCAGATACGCAGTATTTT. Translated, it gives CASSARQGWSDTQYF.

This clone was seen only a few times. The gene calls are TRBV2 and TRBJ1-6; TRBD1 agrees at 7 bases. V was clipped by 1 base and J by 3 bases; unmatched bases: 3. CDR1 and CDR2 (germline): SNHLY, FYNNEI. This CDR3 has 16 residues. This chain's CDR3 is CASSEGRGYYNSPLHF. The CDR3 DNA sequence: TGTGCCAGCAGTGAAGGCAGGGGGTACTATAATTCACCCCTCCACTTT.

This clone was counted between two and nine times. The CDR3 reads CASSKQGIETQYF. CDR3 coding DNA: TGTGCCAGCAGTAAACAGGGTATCGAGACCCAGTACTTC. J is TRBJ2-5 and V is TRBV27; possibly TRBD1 for D (6 bases). The CDR3 loop spans 13 amino acids. Germline CDR1 and CDR2: MNHEY and SMNVEV (reference sequence). V was trimmed by 5 bases and J by 5 bases, leaving 12 bases between them.

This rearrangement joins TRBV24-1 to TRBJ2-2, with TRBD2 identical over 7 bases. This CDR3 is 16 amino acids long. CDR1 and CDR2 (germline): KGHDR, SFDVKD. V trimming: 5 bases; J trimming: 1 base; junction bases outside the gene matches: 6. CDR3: CATSASGRGNTGELFF. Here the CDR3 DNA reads TGTGCCACCAGTGCCTCGGGGAGGGGGAACACCGGGGAGCTGTTTTTT.

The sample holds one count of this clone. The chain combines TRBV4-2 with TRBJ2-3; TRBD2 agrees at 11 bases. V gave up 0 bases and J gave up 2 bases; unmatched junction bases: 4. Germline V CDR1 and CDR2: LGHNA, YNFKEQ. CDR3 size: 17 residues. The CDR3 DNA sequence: TGTGCCAGCAGCCAAGAGGTAGCGGGGGGGATCACAGATACGCAGTATTTT. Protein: CASSQEVAGGITDTQYF.

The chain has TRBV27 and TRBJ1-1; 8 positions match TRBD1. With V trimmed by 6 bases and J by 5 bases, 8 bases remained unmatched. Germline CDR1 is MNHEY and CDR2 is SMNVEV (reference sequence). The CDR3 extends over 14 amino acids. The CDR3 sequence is CASSLDRAWTEAFF. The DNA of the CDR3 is TGTGCCAGCAGCCTGGACAGGGCATGGACTGAAGCTTTCTTT.

DNA of the CDR3: TGTGCCAGTAGTGTCGGGACAGGGAGGTCGAACACTGAAGCTTTCTTT. It yields the protein CASSVGTGRSNTEAFF. The chain links TRBV19 to TRBJ1-1; 9 bases are a match to TRBD1. The CDR3 consists of 16 residues. Germline V lookup: CDR1 LNHDA, CDR2 SQIVND (reference sequence). Trimming cost V 5 bases and J 1 base; bases outside gene matches: 8.

The CDR3 DNA reads TGTGCCAGCAGCTCTACCACAGGGAACGGAAACACCATATATTTT. This gives the protein CASSSTTGNGNTIYF. The rearrangement links TRBV4-2 to TRBJ1-3, with D perhaps matching TRBD1 (6 bases). V shed 5 bases and J shed 4 bases, with 15 bases lying between them. This CDR3 comprises 15 residues. Germline CDR1 reads LGHNA; CDR2 reads YNFKEQ.

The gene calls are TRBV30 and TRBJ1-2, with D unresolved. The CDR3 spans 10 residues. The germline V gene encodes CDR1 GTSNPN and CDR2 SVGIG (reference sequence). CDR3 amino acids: CALAVYGYTF. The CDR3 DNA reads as TGTGCTTTGGCGGTGTATGGCTACACCTTC.

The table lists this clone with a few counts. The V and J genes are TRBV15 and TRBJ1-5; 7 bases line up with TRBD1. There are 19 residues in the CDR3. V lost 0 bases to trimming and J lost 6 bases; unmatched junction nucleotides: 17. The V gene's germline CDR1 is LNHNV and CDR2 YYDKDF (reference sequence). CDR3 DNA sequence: TGTGCCACCAGCAGAGATCTCTGGGAAGCAGGGGGAAAAAGTCAGCCCCAGCATTTT. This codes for CATSRDLWEAGGKSQPQHF.

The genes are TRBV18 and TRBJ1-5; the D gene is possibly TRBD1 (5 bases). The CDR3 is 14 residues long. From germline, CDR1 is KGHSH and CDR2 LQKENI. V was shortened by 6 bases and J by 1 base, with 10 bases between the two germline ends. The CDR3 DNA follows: TGTGCCAGCTCGGGGGAGGGAAGCAATCAGCCCCAGCATTTT. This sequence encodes CASSGEGSNQPQHF.

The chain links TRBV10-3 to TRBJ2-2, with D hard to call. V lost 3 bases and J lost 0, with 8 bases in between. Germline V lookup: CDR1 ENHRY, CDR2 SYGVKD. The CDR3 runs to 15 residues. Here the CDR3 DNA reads TGTGCCATCAGTGACGTACAAGCGAACACCGGGGAGCTGTTTTTT. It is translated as CAISDVQANTGELFF.

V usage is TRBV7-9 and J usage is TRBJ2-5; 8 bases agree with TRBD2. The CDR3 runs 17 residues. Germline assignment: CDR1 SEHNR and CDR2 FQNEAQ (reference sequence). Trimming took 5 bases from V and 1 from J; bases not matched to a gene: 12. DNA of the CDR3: TGTGCCAGCAGCGAAAGGGCCGGGGGGGTCCTCCAAGAGACCCAGTACTTC. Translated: CASSERAGGVLQETQYF.

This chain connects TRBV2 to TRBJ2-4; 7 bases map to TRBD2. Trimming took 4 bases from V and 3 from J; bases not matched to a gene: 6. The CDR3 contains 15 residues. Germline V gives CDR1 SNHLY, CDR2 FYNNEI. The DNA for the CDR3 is TGTGCCAGCAGTGGGAGCGGGGTGGGCAAAAACATTCAGTACTTC. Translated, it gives CASSGSGVGKNIQYF.

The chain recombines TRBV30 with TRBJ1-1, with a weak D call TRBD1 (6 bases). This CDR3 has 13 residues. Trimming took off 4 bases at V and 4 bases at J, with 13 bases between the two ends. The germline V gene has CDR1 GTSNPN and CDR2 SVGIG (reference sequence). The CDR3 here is CAWKFWGLTEAFF. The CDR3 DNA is TGTGCCTGGAAGTTTTGGGGGCTCACTGAAGCTTTCTTT.

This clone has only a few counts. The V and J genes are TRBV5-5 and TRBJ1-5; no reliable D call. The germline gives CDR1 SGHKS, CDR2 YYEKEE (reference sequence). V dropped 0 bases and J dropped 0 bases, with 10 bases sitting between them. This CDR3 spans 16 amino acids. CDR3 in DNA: TGTGCCAGCAGCTTGGACCCGAGGAATAGCAATCAGCCCCAGCATTTT. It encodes CASSLDPRNSNQPQHF. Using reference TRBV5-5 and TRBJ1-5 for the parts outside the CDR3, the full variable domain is DAGVTQSPTHLIKTRGQQVTLRCSPISGHKSVSWYQQVLGQGPQFIFQYYEKEERGRGNFPDRFSARQFPNYSSELNVNALLLGDSALYLCASSLDPRNSNQPQHFGDGTRLSIL.

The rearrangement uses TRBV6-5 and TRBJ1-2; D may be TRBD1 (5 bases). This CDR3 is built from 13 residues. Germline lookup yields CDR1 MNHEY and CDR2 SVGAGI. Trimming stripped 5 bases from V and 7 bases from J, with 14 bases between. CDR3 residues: CASSSTYRSGYTF. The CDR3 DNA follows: TGTGCCAGCAGTAGCACTTACAGGTCTGGCTACACCTTC.

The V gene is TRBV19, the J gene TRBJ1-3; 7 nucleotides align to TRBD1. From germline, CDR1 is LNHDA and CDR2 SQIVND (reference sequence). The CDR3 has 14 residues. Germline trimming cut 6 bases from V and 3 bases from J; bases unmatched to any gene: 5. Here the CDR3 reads CASSHRGFGNTIYF. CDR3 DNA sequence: TGTGCCAGTAGCCACAGGGGTTTTGGAAACACCATATATTTT.

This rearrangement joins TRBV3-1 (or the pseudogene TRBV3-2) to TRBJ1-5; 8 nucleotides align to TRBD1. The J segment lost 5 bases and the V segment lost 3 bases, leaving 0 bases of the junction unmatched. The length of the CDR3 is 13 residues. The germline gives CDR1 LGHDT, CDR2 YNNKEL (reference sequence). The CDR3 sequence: CASSHRGHQPQHF. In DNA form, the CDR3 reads TGTGCCAGCAGCCACAGGGGGCATCAGCCCCAGCATTTT.

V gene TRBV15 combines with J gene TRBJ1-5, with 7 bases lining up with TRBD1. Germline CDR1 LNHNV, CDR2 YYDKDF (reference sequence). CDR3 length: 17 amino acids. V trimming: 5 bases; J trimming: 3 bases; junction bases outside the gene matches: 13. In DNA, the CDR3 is TGTGCCACCAGCCCCGTCGGCAGGGGGTATAACAATCAGCCCCAGCATTTT. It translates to CATSPVGRGYNNQPQHF.

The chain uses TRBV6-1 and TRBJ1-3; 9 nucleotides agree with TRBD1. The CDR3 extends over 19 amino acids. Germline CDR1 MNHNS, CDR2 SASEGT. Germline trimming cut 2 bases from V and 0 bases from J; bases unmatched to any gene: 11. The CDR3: CASSEFWSGQGISGNTIYF. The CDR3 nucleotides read TGTGCCAGCAGTGAATTTTGGTCGGGACAGGGAATCTCTGGAAACACCATATATTTT.

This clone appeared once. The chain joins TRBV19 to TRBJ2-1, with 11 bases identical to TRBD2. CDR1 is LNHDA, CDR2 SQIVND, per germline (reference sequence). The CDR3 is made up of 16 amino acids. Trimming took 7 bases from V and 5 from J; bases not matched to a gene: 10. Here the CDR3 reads CASNGPGTSGNNEQFF. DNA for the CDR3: TGTGCCAGTAATGGACCTGGGACTAGCGGAAACAATGAGCAGTTCTTC.

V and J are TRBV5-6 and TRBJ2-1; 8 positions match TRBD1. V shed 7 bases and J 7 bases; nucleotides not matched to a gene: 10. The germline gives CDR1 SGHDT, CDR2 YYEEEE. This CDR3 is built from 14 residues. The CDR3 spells CASQSRQGRNEQFF. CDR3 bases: TGTGCCAGCCAGAGTCGACAGGGGAGAAATGAGCAGTTCTTC.